This T cell receptor beta chain was observed in a study of PD-1 blockade in classical Hodgkin lymphoma. General observations from the study: The baseline diversity of complete responders showed similarity to that of newly diagnosed patients. Prior therapy or disease activity may underlie the repertoire differences, whose causes remain undefined.

In the case of this clone: Antigen: not known.

Profiling relied on immunoSEQ multiplex PCR, and the TCRdb table lists in-frame clones only, not all of them. This table has around 40,000 clones, about three quarters appearing once. Described time point: cycle 4 day 1 (C4D1), after around six weeks of nivolumab. Each of the patients experienced relapse following autologous stem cell transplantation, and their brentuximab vedotin exposure differed. The V end lost 5 bases, the J end lost 1 base, and 11 bases lay between the germline ends. The CDR3 loop spans 14 amino acids. Per the germline V gene, CDR1 is MNHEY and CDR2 is SVGAGI. The sample consisted of peripheral blood mononuclear cells (PBMCs), taken before the fourth cycle of nivolumab. The clonotype originates from a human donor with classical Hodgkin lymphoma. The chain is built from TRBV6-5 and TRBJ1-1; D is uncertain. The CDR3 loop is CASSPRRANTEAFF. The CDR3 DNA reads TGTGCCAGCAGTCCACGAAGGGCGAACACTGAAGCTTTCTTT.